This T cell receptor beta chain was observed in a study of T cell repertoires in cytomegalovirus infection. Study-level information: Signatures in public TCR beta sequences pointed to both CMV infection and matching HLA type.

Details on this clonotype: Its target is unknown.

Study conclusions and caveats: Clonotypes of TCR beta that were HLA-C-restricted and CMV-specific dominated the ex vivo response. CMV carriers having the relevant HLA were flagged by cumulative public TCR beta family frequency.

CDR1 is DFQATT and CDR2 is SNEGSKA in the germline V gene (reference sequence). The CDR3 totals 16 residues. V dropped 5 bases and J dropped 7 bases, with 24 bases sitting between them. Using its own MiXCR run on the reads, TCRdb lists one record per CDR3 protein. The table includes under 120,000 distinct CDR3 sequences, less than 55% detected once. The sample in question was CD8+ T cells from cultured PBMCs, obtained from culture after CMV antigen stimulation. The clonotype comes from a human donor in good health (CMV status not recorded). Some clones in this sample may be carry-over from other donors' samples. The V and J genes are TRBV20-1 and TRBJ2-4; D is perhaps TRBD1 or TRBD2 (5 bases each). CDR3 sequence reads: CSAVYRGLLEGNIQYF. The DNA for the CDR3 is TGCAGTGCTGTCTACCGGGGCCTTCTAGAGGGGAACATTCAGTACTTC.